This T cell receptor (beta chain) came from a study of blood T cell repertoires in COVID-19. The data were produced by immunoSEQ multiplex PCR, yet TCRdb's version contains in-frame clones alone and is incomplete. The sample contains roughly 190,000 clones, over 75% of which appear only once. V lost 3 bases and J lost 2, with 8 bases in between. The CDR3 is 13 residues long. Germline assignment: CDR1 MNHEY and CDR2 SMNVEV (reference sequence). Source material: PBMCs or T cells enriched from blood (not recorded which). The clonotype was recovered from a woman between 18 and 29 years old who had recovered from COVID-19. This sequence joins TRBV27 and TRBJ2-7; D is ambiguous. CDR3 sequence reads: CASSLGRTYEQYF. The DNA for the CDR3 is TGTGCCAGCAGTTTGGGCAGAACCTACGAGCAGTACTTC.